This note documents a single TCR beta chain sequence. All of the isolated RNA was reverse transcribed, so expressed TCRB transcripts were sequenced. The table came from immunoSEQ multiplex PCR; TCRdb's copy has only in-frame clones and leaves some out. The data hold under 950,000 clones, with roughly 17% observed a single time. Researchers reported sorting CD4+ naive, central memory, regulatory and stem cell-like memory cells via CD45RO/CCR7/CD25/CD127/CD95/CD27. The sample originates from a study of beta chain features in type 1 diabetes. This TCR derives from a woman aged 18-29 years in good health. Specimen: naive CD4+ T cells from blood.

DNA for the CDR3: TGTGCCAGCAGCTTATTCACTAGCGGGGATCCACGCCATGAGCAGTTCTTC. Residues: CASSLFTSGDPRHEQFF. This rearrangement joins TRBV7-2 to TRBJ2-1; 10 bases match TRBD2. The V gene's germline CDR1 is SGHTA and CDR2 FQGNSA. This CDR3 contains 17 residues. V lost 2 bases and J lost 8; bases outside the gene matches: 12.